One T cell receptor (beta chain) is described in this entry. Its specificity is not known. The data stem from a study of shared clonotypes between healthy human individuals. General study findings and limits: An anticipated effect of sequencing depth on clonotype sharing among donors was recognized.

Assay execution took place at the deep level. Replicate PCRs from sorted subsets contained 200 ng DNA, which is some 32,000 T cell genomes. Method: immunoSEQ multiplex PCR; TCRdb's copy keeps in-frame clones and lacks some. Of about 2 million clones listed, roughly 94% are singletons. Germline values: CDR1 SGDLS, CDR2 YYNGEE. V was shortened by 2 bases and J by 1 base, with 10 bases between the two germline ends. The CDR3 is 15 amino acids. The TCR comes from a man aged 18 to 30 in good health. The specimen sequenced was naive CD4+ T cells sorted from blood. Subset denoted: CD45RA+ positively selected. The V and J genes are TRBV9 and TRBJ1-3; perhaps TRBD1 as D (6 bases). CDR3 DNA sequence: TGTGCCAGCAGCGTTATAGGGGGTTCTGGAAACACCATATATTTT. The encoded protein is CASSVIGGSGNTIYF.